The 10 T cell receptor beta chains given below trace back to one sample, sequenced in a study of human T cells and chemical hapten exposure. As for time point: patch test 1, 2 weeks after DPC sensitization. Treatment given: therapeutic diphenylcyclopropenone sensitization with weekly scalp DPC. TCRdb passed the RACE reads through MiXCR, listing each CDR3 protein once. The sample records 180,000 or so distinct CDR3 sequences, approximately 14% being singletons. Material: whole blood, obtained in connection with sensitization to the hapten diphenylcyclopropenone (DPC). Receptors were obtained from a woman in her twenties or thirties with alopecia areata. Some clones in this sample may be carry-over from other donors' samples.

J is TRBJ2-4 and V is TRBV28; TRBD1 matches at 8 bases. The CDR3 extends over 14 amino acids. Unmatched junction bases numbered 8, after V lost 4 bases and J lost 9 bases. CDR1 and CDR2 from the germline V gene are MDHEN and SYDVKM. The CDR3 nucleotides are TGTGCCAGCAGTTCGACAGGGGTAGGTGGCATTCAGTACTTC. Protein: CASSSTGVGGIQYF.

This chain uses TRBV6-5 with TRBJ1-3, with TRBD1 identical over 8 bases. This CDR3 is built from 16 residues. Germline assignment: CDR1 MNHEY and CDR2 SVGAGI. V lost 5 bases to trimming and J lost 4 bases; unmatched junction nucleotides: 10. The CDR3 DNA follows: TGTGCCAGCAGTGAATGGACAGGGCCCCCCGGAAACACCATATATTTT. Amino acids: CASSEWTGPPGNTIYF.

This clonotype was recorded at least ten times. V is TRBV29-1 and J is TRBJ1-1; D gene uncertain. Deletions cut 1 base from V and 10 bases from J, with 16 bases between. Germline CDR1 reads SQVTM; CDR2 reads ANQGSEA. The CDR3 loop spans 13 amino acids. The CDR3 DNA reads TGCAGCGTTGAAGCCCCCTCACAGAGAGGAGCTTTCTTT. As protein: CSVEAPSQRGAFF. The full variable domain, in which reference TRBV29-1 and TRBJ1-1 provide the parts outside the CDR3, is SAVISQKPSRDICQRGTSLTIQCQVDSQVTMMFWYRQQPGQSLTLIATANQGSEATYESGFVIDKFPISRPNLTFSTLTVSNMSPEDSSIYLCSVEAPSQRGAFFGQGTRLTVV.

The rearrangement joins TRBV5-1 to TRBJ2-3; D not resolved. CDR3 length: 13 residues. The V end lost 3 bases, the J end lost 5 bases, and 10 bases lay between the germline ends. Germline V lookup: CDR1 SGHRS, CDR2 YFSETQ. The CDR3 region has the DNA TGCGCCAGCAGCTCGGACGCCAGAGATACGCAGTATTTT. Amino acid sequence: CASSSDARDTQYF.

As to this clonotype: A clone one base away is much larger, so this may be a read error. J is TRBJ1-1 and V is TRBV6-2 or TRBV6-3; perhaps TRBD1 as D (5 bases). V was pared by 5 bases and J by 7 bases, with 8 bases between. The CDR3 loop spans 11 amino acids. From germline, CDR1 is MNHEY and CDR2 SVGEGT. CDR3 sequence: CASSHGGEAFF. The CDR3 nucleotides read TGTGCCAGCAGTCACGGGGGTGAAGCTTTCTTT.

CDR3 DNA: TGTGCCAGCAGCTTGGCGGGCAATCATAACAATCAGCCCCAGCATTTT. Its translation is CASSLAGNHNNQPQHF. This chain connects TRBV7-9 to TRBJ1-5; D ambiguous. The CDR3 length is 16 residues. V shed 3 bases and J shed 3 bases, with 15 bases lying between them. Germline-derived CDR1 and CDR2 are SEHNR and FQNEAQ (reference sequence).

The V call is TRBV11-2, the J call TRBJ2-1, with D possibly matching TRBD2 (6 bases). Germline V gene data show CDR1 as SGHAT and CDR2 as FQNNGV. Trimming stripped 5 bases from V and 10 bases from J, with 15 bases between. The CDR3 is 13 amino acids. Here the CDR3 reads CASSQRTGGEQFF. The CDR3 coding sequence is TGTGCCAGCAGCCAACGGACCGGGGGAGAGCAGTTCTTC.

V and J are TRBV19 and TRBJ1-5; D ambiguous. V lost 7 bases and J lost 3, with 13 bases in between. The CDR3 length is 14 residues. CDR1 and CDR2 from the germline V gene are LNHDA and SQIVND (reference sequence). This chain's CDR3 is CASKPNPHNQPQHF. CDR3 DNA: TGTGCCAGTAAACCAAACCCCCACAATCAGCCCCAGCATTTT.

This clonotype was recorded a few times. The chain employs TRBV10-3 and TRBJ2-1, with a weak D call TRBD2 (6 bases). The CDR3 has 11 amino acids. Germline assignment: CDR1 ENHRY and CDR2 SYGVKD. V was clipped by 6 bases and J by 9 bases, with 9 bases between them. DNA for the CDR3: TGTGCCATCAGAGGAGCGGGTGAGCAGTTCTTC. As protein: CAIRGAGEQFF.

This clonotype was counted at least ten times. This rearrangement joins TRBV11-2 to TRBJ2-3, with D maybe TRBD2 (6 bases). CDR3 size: 13 residues. V dropped 4 bases and J dropped 7 bases, with 12 bases sitting between them. Germline assignment: CDR1 SGHAT and CDR2 FQNNGV. CDR3 nucleotides: TGTGCCAGCAGCTCACGGACTATACATACGCAGTATTTT. It is translated as CASSSRTIHTQYF.